These 10 T cell receptor beta chains were all obtained from the same sample, sequenced in a study of identical twins. TCRdb processed the 5' RACE reads anew with MiXCR; each CDR3 protein has one entry. The data show 1.5 million to 2 million distinct CDR3 sequences, less than 40% seen once. The specimen was cord blood. All receptors derive from a newborn girl in good health.

V and J are TRBV10-3 and TRBJ1-1, with 7 positions matching TRBD1. Per the germline V gene, CDR1 is ENHRY and CDR2 is SYGVKD. The trim removed 7 bases at V and 7 bases at J, leaving 9 bases unmatched. The CDR3 runs to 13 residues. The CDR3 loop reads CAITGTEMGEAFF. In DNA form, the CDR3 reads TGTGCCATCACCGGGACAGAAATGGGTGAAGCTTTCTTT.

This clonotype was observed many times. This chain links TRBV11-1 with TRBJ2-5; D is perhaps TRBD2 (6 bases). V lost 4 bases, J lost 0 bases, and 6 bases lay in between. This CDR3 spans 13 amino acids. Germline V gene lookup returns CDR1 SGHAT and CDR2 FQDESV (reference sequence). The DNA of the CDR3 is TGTGCCAGCAGCTGGGACTACCAAGAGACCCAGTACTTC. It is translated as CASSWDYQETQYF. Variable domain in full (rest from reference TRBV11-1 and TRBJ2-5): EAEVAQSPRYKITEKSQAVAFWCDPISGHATLYWYRQILGQGPELLVQFQDESVVDDSQLPKDRFSAERLKGVDSTLKIQPAELGDSAMYLCASSWDYQETQYFGPGTRLLVL.

CDR3 region: CASSHPDRGAYNEQFF. CDR3 coding DNA: TGCGCCAGCAGCCACCCGGACAGGGGCGCCTACAATGAGCAGTTCTTC. The chain links TRBV4-1 to TRBJ2-1, with 9 bases that match TRBD1. The CDR3 is made up of 16 amino acids. Germline assignment: CDR1 MGHRA and CDR2 YSYEKL. V shed 3 bases, J shed 2 bases, and the junction held 5 bases outside the gene matches.

The chain combines TRBV5-1 with TRBJ1-5; unclear D gene. Trimming removed 0 bases from V and 0 bases from J, with 7 bases in between. The V gene's germline CDR1 is SGHRS and CDR2 YFSETQ. The length of the CDR3 is 15 residues. The CDR3 DNA follows: TGCGCCAGCAGCTTGGACGCGATTAGCAATCAGCCCCAGCATTTT. Protein: CASSLDAISNQPQHF.

J is TRBJ2-1 and V is TRBV11-2; TRBD1 or TRBD2 may be the D gene (6 bases each). This CDR3 is built from 16 residues. V shed 5 bases and J shed 5 bases, with 19 bases lying between them. Germline lookup yields CDR1 SGHAT and CDR2 FQNNGV. CDR3 nucleotides: TGTGCCAGCAGCGCCCCGAGTAGGGGGGTTAACAATGAGCAGTTCTTC. This gives the protein CASSAPSRGVNNEQFF.

The rearrangement links TRBV29-1 to TRBJ1-5; D may be TRBD1 (5 bases). V dropped 5 bases and J dropped 4 bases, with 21 bases sitting between them. Germline CDR1 and CDR2: SQVTM and ANQGSEA. This CDR3 is 16 amino acids long. The CDR3 spells CSVISRSNGGNQPQHF. The DNA for the CDR3 is TGCAGCGTTATCTCCCGATCAAACGGGGGGAATCAGCCCCAGCATTTT.

The rearrangement joins TRBV29-1 to TRBJ1-2; TRBD1 matches 9 bases. Per germline, CDR1 SQVTM and CDR2 ANQGSEA. The J segment lost 0 bases and the V segment lost 3 bases, leaving 11 bases of the junction unmatched. CDR3 length equals 17 residues. The CDR3 here is CSVDLGTGQVTNYGYTF. The CDR3 DNA reads TGCAGCGTTGACCTAGGGACAGGGCAGGTTACTAACTATGGCTACACCTTC.

This clonotype has more than one count but fewer than ten. This rearrangement joins TRBV5-1 to TRBJ1-2; 10 nucleotides line up with TRBD1. The CDR3 covers 15 residues. J was trimmed by 7 bases and V by 0 bases; bases with no gene match: 6. CDR1 SGHRS and CDR2 YFSETQ come from the germline V gene. CDR3 nucleotides: TGCGCCAGCAGCTTGGCGCTGGACAGGGGGTCTGGCTACACCTTC. Residues: CASSLALDRGSGYTF.

A few counts support this clonotype. The CDR3 loop reads CASSPRNSGATDTQYF. In DNA form, the CDR3 reads TGTGCCAGCAGCCCCCGTAATAGCGGGGCCACAGATACGCAGTATTTT. The J gene is TRBJ2-3, the V gene TRBV14, with TRBD2 matching over 8 bases. The V gene end was trimmed by 4 bases and the J gene end by 2 bases; junction bases not matched to a gene: 8. CDR1 and CDR2 (germline): SGHDN, FVKESK. CDR3 length: 16 amino acids.

This rearrangement joins TRBV7-2 to TRBJ2-7; 7 bases line up with TRBD2. Germline loops: CDR1 SGHTA, CDR2 FQGNSA. The junction had 6 bases not matched to a gene; V was cut back by 1 base and J by 3 bases. CDR3 length: 15 residues. The CDR3, as DNA: TGTGCCAGCAGCTTAGATCTCGGGGGGTTCTACGAGCAGTACTTC. This codes for CASSLDLGGFYEQYF.